These 11 T cell receptor beta chains share one sample of origin, sequenced in a study of blood T cell repertoires in COVID-19. The method was immunoSEQ multiplex PCR; TCRdb's version includes in-frame clones alone and lacks a portion of them. This sample has tens of thousands of clones, with approximately 79% found just once. Sequenced material: peripheral blood. The source is a man aged 65 to 79 with COVID-19, enrolled during active disease.

The V and J genes are TRBV28 and TRBJ1-1; D may be TRBD1 (6 bases). The CDR3 covers 16 residues. The ends were cut back, 6 bases at V and 1 base at J, with 18 bases in the middle. Germline CDR1 MDHEN, CDR2 SYDVKM. CDR3 protein: CASSSSYRATNTEAFF. Here the CDR3 DNA reads TGTGCCAGCAGCTCCAGTTACAGGGCGACGAACACTGAAGCTTTCTTT.

V and J are TRBV18 and TRBJ2-3, with D tentatively TRBD2 (5 bases). CDR3 size: 13 residues. V lost 3 bases and J lost 4, with 8 bases in between. Germline V gene data show CDR1 as KGHSH and CDR2 as LQKENI. The CDR3 sequence is CASSPVSADTQYF. CDR3 nucleotides: TGTGCCAGCTCACCCGTTAGCGCAGATACGCAGTATTTT.

This clone was detected a few times. V is TRBV24-1 and J is TRBJ2-5; D perhaps matches TRBD2 (6 bases). The ends were cut back, 3 bases at V and 4 bases at J, with 14 bases in the middle. The germline V gene encodes CDR1 KGHDR and CDR2 SFDVKD. This CDR3 has 15 amino acids. The CDR3: CATSDGERVGETQYF. DNA of the CDR3: TGTGCCACCAGTGATGGGGAGCGGGTGGGAGAGACCCAGTACTTC.

The chain is built from TRBV6-1 and TRBJ1-2; possible D gene TRBD1, 5 bases. The CDR3 is 14 residues long. Trimming removed 1 base from V and 8 bases from J, with 14 bases in between. Looked up from germline, CDR1 is MNHNS and CDR2 is SASEGT. CDR3 bases: TGTGCCAGCAGTGAAGAAGTAGGGGCTGGAGGCTACACCTTC. This sequence encodes CASSEEVGAGGYTF.

Only a few counts were recorded for this clone. V gene TRBV6-5 combines with J gene TRBJ2-7; perhaps TRBD2 as D (6 bases). CDR3 length equals 16 residues. The V gene lost 4 bases and the J gene lost 5 bases, with 21 bases spanning the gap. Per the germline V gene, CDR1 is MNHEY and CDR2 is SVGAGI. In nucleotides, the CDR3 is TGTGCCAGCAGTTTACCCCGGGGGTCTTCCCGGGACGAGCAGTACTTC. Amino acid sequence: CASSLPRGSSRDEQYF.

The chain is built from TRBV24-1 and TRBJ2-3; TRBD2 aligns across 7 bases. J was trimmed by 7 bases and V by 3 bases; bases with no gene match: 12. Per the germline V gene, CDR1 is KGHDR and CDR2 is SFDVKD. This CDR3 region has 16 residues. The CDR3 sequence is CATSDPSDGGSNTQYF. The CDR3 region has the DNA TGTGCCACCAGTGATCCCTCGGACGGGGGGTCAAATACGCAGTATTTT.

V gene TRBV19 combines with J gene TRBJ2-2; TRBD1 aligns across 7 bases. V lost 6 bases to trimming and J lost 4 bases; unmatched junction nucleotides: 5. Germline V gene data show CDR1 as LNHDA and CDR2 as SQIVND (reference sequence). The CDR3 runs 14 residues. The CDR3 region is CASRETGFTGELFF. As DNA, the CDR3 is TGTGCCAGTAGGGAGACAGGGTTCACCGGGGAGCTGTTTTTT.

This clone was seen a handful of times. The chain is built from TRBV19 and TRBJ1-2, with D possibly being TRBD1 (5 bases). Germline CDR1 is LNHDA and CDR2 is SQIVND (reference sequence). The CDR3 runs 13 residues. The germline V and J ends were trimmed by 6 bases and 4 bases, with 12 bases remaining between them. The CDR3 DNA follows: TGTGCCAGTAGCCCCACAGGCCTCTATGGCTACACCTTC. It specifies CASSPTGLYGYTF.

The chain uses TRBV4-3 and TRBJ2-5; D possibly corresponds to TRBD1 (5 bases). This CDR3 contains 15 residues. Between the trimmed V and J ends, which lost 0 bases and 1 base, there was a span of 9 bases. In germline, CDR1 is LGHNA, CDR2 YSLEER. CDR3 in amino acids: CASSQDQGSQETQYF. For the CDR3, the DNA is TGCGCCAGCAGCCAAGATCAGGGCAGCCAAGAGACCCAGTACTTC.

This chain uses TRBV5-1 with TRBJ2-1; 9 bases fit TRBD2. Trimming took 3 bases from V and 0 from J; bases not matched to a gene: 4. Germline V lookup: CDR1 SGHRS, CDR2 YFSETQ. The length of the CDR3 is 16 residues. This CDR3 reads CASSWTSAYSYNEQFF. For the CDR3, the DNA is TGCGCCAGCAGCTGGACTAGCGCCTACTCCTACAATGAGCAGTTCTTC. The variable domain in full, with the rest retrieved from reference TRBV5-1 and TRBJ2-1, is KAGVTQTPRYLIKTRGQQVTLSCSPISGHRSVSWYQQTPGQGLQFLFEYFSETQRNKGNFPGRFSGRQFSNSRSEMNVSTLELGDSALYLCASSWTSAYSYNEQFFGPGTRLTVL.

About this clone itself: Other DNA variants within this sample encode the same CDR3. The chain combines TRBV5-1 with TRBJ1-2, with a weak D call TRBD1 (6 bases). The V and J ends lost 0 bases and 2 bases respectively, with 8 bases between them. This CDR3 spans 14 amino acids. Germline values: CDR1 SGHRS, CDR2 YFSETQ. The CDR3 sequence is CASSLGDTNYGYTF. CDR3 DNA sequence: TGCGCCAGCAGCTTGGGGGACACAAACTATGGCTACACCTTC.